Below, 25 T cell receptor beta chains from the same sample are listed, as sequenced in a study of cytomegalovirus exposure and HLA in healthy donors. It was with 60 Vbeta and 13 Jbeta primers that the PCR ran. Sequencing used immunoSEQ multiplex PCR; TCRdb keeps in-frame clones, though not all of them. The profile covers some 190,000 clones, with more than 75% appearing a single time and about 1.5% taken by the ten largest. Sequencing was carried out using PBMCs. The receptors derive from a man aged 40-49 years in good health and CMV-seronegative.

The J gene is TRBJ2-3, the V gene TRBV29-1, with D maybe TRBD1 (6 bases). The germline V gene has CDR1 SQVTM and CDR2 ANQGSEA. This CDR3 spans 13 amino acids. V was cut by 4 bases and J by 4 bases, with 12 bases left in between. CDR3 loop: CSVVRGWADTQYF. In DNA, the CDR3 is TGCAGCGTTGTGAGGGGGTGGGCAGATACGCAGTATTTT.

V usage is TRBV28 and J usage is TRBJ1-6, with D possibly matching TRBD1 (5 bases). This CDR3 spans 13 amino acids. V was pared by 8 bases and J by 7 bases, with 12 bases between. CDR1 and CDR2 (germline): MDHEN, SYDVKM. The CDR3 loop is CASRRRTNSPLHF. In DNA, the CDR3 is TGTGCCAGCCGGCGGCGGACAAATTCACCCCTCCACTTT.

This chain's CDR3 is CAWSPQEGGELFF. CDR3 nucleotide sequence: TGTGCCTGGAGTCCTCAGGAGGGCGGGGAGCTGTTTTTT. The V call is TRBV30, the J call TRBJ2-2, with D possibly being TRBD2 (6 bases). Germline loops: CDR1 GTSNPN, CDR2 SVGIG (reference sequence). Trimming shortened V by 2 bases and J by 7 bases, and 11 bases separated the two germline ends. The CDR3 runs to 13 residues.

This clone occurred a few times. The rearrangement joins TRBV7-3 to TRBJ2-5, with TRBD2 matching 8 bases. Germline V gives CDR1 SGHTA, CDR2 FQGTGA. CDR3 size: 15 residues. V shed 4 bases and J 4 bases; nucleotides not matched to a gene: 8. The CDR3 DNA is TGTGCCAGCAGCTCCAACGGGGGGGCACGAGAGACCCAGTACTTC. Protein: CASSSNGGARETQYF.

The chain employs TRBV19 and TRBJ2-7, with TRBD1 matching 10 bases. With 10 bases clipped from V and 6 bases from J, the junction kept 12 bases outside the gene matches. Germline V CDR1 and CDR2: LNHDA, SQIVND (reference sequence). The CDR3 has 14 residues. CDR3 DNA: TGTGCCACGAGCCGGGACAGGGGATCGGTCGAGCAGTACTTC. Protein product: CATSRDRGSVEQYF.

In its sample, this clone was seen a few times. The chain is built from TRBV5-1 and TRBJ2-5, with TRBD1 matching 7 bases. The V and J ends lost 4 bases and 5 bases, in that order; junction bases with no gene match: 8. Per the germline V gene, CDR1 is SGHRS and CDR2 is YFSETQ. This CDR3 region has 14 residues. The CDR3 DNA is TGCGCCAGCAGCCTCTTACAGGGGACGGAGACCCAGTACTTC. This encodes CASSLLQGTETQYF.

The V call is TRBV2, the J call TRBJ2-1; 7 bases line up with TRBD2. J gave up 0 bases and V 5 bases, and 10 bases lay outside the gene matches. This CDR3 region has 17 residues. The germline gives CDR1 SNHLY, CDR2 FYNNEI. As DNA, the CDR3 is TGTGCCAGCAGTTCCCCTAGCGGAGAGAGCTCCTACAATGAGCAGTTCTTC. Its translation: CASSSPSGESSYNEQFF.

This clone appeared a single time. The chain joins TRBV18 to TRBJ1-1; 8 nucleotides match TRBD1. Germline V gives CDR1 KGHSH, CDR2 LQKENI. V lost 3 bases to trimming and J lost 1 base; unmatched junction nucleotides: 1. The CDR3 is 14 amino acids. DNA of the CDR3: TGTGCCAGCTCACCCGACAGGGGGAACACTGAAGCTTTCTTT. It codes for CASSPDRGNTEAFF.

V usage is TRBV7-9 and J usage is TRBJ2-3, with a weak D call TRBD1 (5 bases). Per the germline V gene, CDR1 is SEHNR and CDR2 is FQNEAQ (reference sequence). Trimming cost V 2 bases and J 0 bases, with 12 bases left between them. CDR3 length: 16 residues. The CDR3 reads CASSLFQDTSTDTQYF. CDR3 DNA sequence: TGTGCCAGCAGCTTATTTCAGGACACTAGCACAGATACGCAGTATTTT.

J is TRBJ1-2 and V is TRBV4-3, with no clear D. The length of the CDR3 is 18 residues. Trimming left V 3 bases short and J 5 bases short, with 25 bases between. Germline assignment: CDR1 LGHNA and CDR2 YSLEER. This CDR3 reads CASSQWVGSARTPYGYTF. In DNA, the CDR3 is TGCGCCAGCAGCCAGTGGGTCGGAAGCGCTCGAACGCCATATGGCTACACCTTC.

The chain joins TRBV6-4 to TRBJ2-3; 12 nucleotides line up with TRBD2. This CDR3 region has 15 residues. J lost 6 bases, V lost 5 bases, and 6 bases had no gene match. Germline values: CDR1 MRHNA, CDR2 SNTAGT. This CDR3 is CASSQVGTSGDTQYF. CDR3 nucleotide sequence: TGTGCCAGCAGTCAGGTGGGGACTAGCGGGGATACGCAGTATTTT.

The V gene is TRBV30, the J gene TRBJ2-3; possibly TRBD1 for D (5 bases). Trimming pared 2 bases from V and 6 bases from J, leaving 12 bases between. Germline loops: CDR1 GTSNPN, CDR2 SVGIG (reference sequence). The CDR3 runs to 13 residues. The DNA of the CDR3 is TGTGCCTGGAGTTGGGGCCTCGGGGATACGCAGTATTTT. It codes for CAWSWGLGDTQYF.

This clone was seen only a few times. The chain uses TRBV19 and TRBJ1-5; the match to TRBD1 covers 9 bases. The CDR3 runs 16 residues. Trimming at V came to 5 bases and at J to 6 bases, leaving 11 bases not matched to a gene. Germline V gives CDR1 LNHDA, CDR2 SQIVND (reference sequence). The CDR3 here is CASSGDRGRLGQPQHF. The CDR3 DNA is TGTGCCAGTAGTGGCGACAGGGGGAGGTTGGGTCAGCCCCAGCATTTT.

The CDR3 here is CASSDMSTIGIQYF. CDR3 DNA: TGTGCCAGCAGCGACATGTCAACGATCGGCATTCAGTACTTC. The chain combines TRBV7-2 with TRBJ2-4; no definite D call. Per germline, CDR1 SGHTA and CDR2 FQGNSA. The V end was cut by 5 bases, the J end by 9 bases, with 17 bases between. The CDR3 loop spans 14 amino acids.

The gene calls are TRBV29-1 and TRBJ2-3, with D unclear. The V and J ends lost 1 base and 3 bases respectively, with 5 bases between them. The CDR3 covers 12 residues. Looked up from germline, CDR1 is SQVTM and CDR2 is ANQGSEA. As DNA, the CDR3 is TGCAGCGTTGAAGGGCAGACAGATACGCAGTATTTT. As protein: CSVEGQTDTQYF.

The rearrangement uses TRBV6-5 and TRBJ1-1; weak D call: TRBD1 (5 bases). CDR1 and CDR2 (germline): MNHEY, SVGAGI. The CDR3 is 14 amino acids. Trimming shortened V by 6 bases and J by 1 base, and 12 bases separated the two germline ends. For the CDR3, the DNA is TGTGCCAGCAGGGAGGGGATGAAGAACACTGAAGCTTTCTTT. Translation: CASREGMKNTEAFF.

The chain couples TRBV5-4 to TRBJ2-1; 9 bases are a match to TRBD2. From germline, CDR1 is SGHNT and CDR2 YYREEE (reference sequence). The CDR3 length is 16 residues. Losses at the gene ends were 0 bases for V and 5 bases for J; bases not matched to a gene: 6. The CDR3, as DNA: TGTGCCAGCAGCTTGGCCAGGGCGGGAGGGCACAATGAGCAGTTCTTC. Protein sequence: CASSLARAGGHNEQFF.

V is TRBV29-1 and J is TRBJ2-1; the D is unclear. The CDR3 consists of 12 residues. Germline CDR1 and CDR2: SQVTM and ANQGSEA. V lost 0 bases to trimming and J lost 3 bases, with 3 bases between them. DNA of the CDR3: TGCAGCGTTGAAGACTTCTACAATGAGCAGTTCTTC. It codes for CSVEDFYNEQFF.

Only one count was recorded for this clone. For the CDR3, the DNA is TGTGCCAGCAGAATGGGCAAAGGGTGGGGGGGCAATCAGCCCCAGCATTTT. This translates into CASRMGKGWGGNQPQHF. The chain uses TRBV27 and TRBJ1-5, with D tentatively TRBD1 (5 bases). V lost 6 bases to trimming and J lost 2 bases, with 20 bases between them. The germline V gene has CDR1 MNHEY and CDR2 SMNVEV (reference sequence). The CDR3 length is 17 residues.

A few counts support this clone. This sample also contains other DNA sequences that code for the same CDR3. The V and J genes are TRBV19 and TRBJ2-2; possibly TRBD1 for D (6 bases). The CDR3 totals 13 residues. Germline loops: CDR1 LNHDA, CDR2 SQIVND (reference sequence). The V and J ends lost 4 bases and 5 bases respectively, with 8 bases between them. CDR3 amino acids: CASSTGVTGELFF. The CDR3 DNA reads TGTGCCAGTAGTACAGGGGTAACCGGGGAGCTGTTTTTT. Filled out from reference TRBV19 and TRBJ2-2, the complete variable domain reads DGGITQSPKYLFRKEGQNVTLSCEQNLNHDAMYWYRQDPGQGLRLIYYSQIVNDFQKGDIAEGYSVSREKKESFPLTVTSAQKNPTAFYLCASSTGVTGELFFGEGSRLTVL.

The CDR3 loop is CASSPGGTGAYEQYF. The CDR3 DNA sequence: TGTGCCAGCAGCCCAGGGGGGACAGGGGCCTACGAGCAGTACTTC. This sequence joins TRBV5-4 and TRBJ2-7, with 10 nucleotides matching TRBD1. V lost 4 bases to trimming and J lost 2 bases; unmatched junction nucleotides: 6. The CDR3 extends over 15 amino acids. Germline V CDR1 and CDR2: SGHNT, YYREEE (reference sequence). Combining the CDR3 with reference TRBV5-4 and TRBJ2-7 gives the whole variable domain ETGVTQSPTHLIKTRGQQVTLRCSSQSGHNTVSWYQQALGQGPQFIFQYYREEENGRGNFPPRFSGLQFPNYSSELNVNALELDDSALYLCASSPGGTGAYEQYFGPGTRLTVT.

The rearrangement joins TRBV6-1 to TRBJ2-7; tentatively, D is TRBD2 (6 bases). The CDR3 loop spans 13 amino acids. V was clipped by 0 bases and J by 10 bases, with 13 bases between them. In germline, CDR1 is MNHNS, CDR2 SASEGT. CDR3 nucleotide sequence: TGTGCCAGCAGTGAAGCGACTAGGTCCCTCCAGTACTTC. Its translation is CASSEATRSLQYF.

The count of this clone is one. The chain couples TRBV21-1 to TRBJ2-7; the DNA was not compared with TRBD1, the D call given in the table. TRBV21-1 is deemed a pseudogene. The CDR3 consists of 15 residues. The CDR3: CASSKNGLRPYEQYF. In nucleotides, the CDR3 is TGTGCCAGCAGCAAAAATGGCTTACGCCCGTACGAGCAGTACTTC.

This chain connects TRBV9 to TRBJ2-5, with D tentatively TRBD2 (6 bases). Trimming took off 2 bases at V and 3 bases at J, with 17 bases between the two ends. The CDR3 is 16 amino acids. Germline lookup yields CDR1 SGDLS and CDR2 YYNGEE. The CDR3 region is CASSVGRLREKETQYF. In DNA form, the CDR3 reads TGTGCCAGCAGCGTTGGGAGACTACGGGAGAAAGAGACCCAGTACTTC.

This clone was detected once. The junction departs from germline at one end; a sequencing error may be responsible. J is TRBJ2-7 and V is TRBV9; 7 nucleotides match TRBD2. CDR1 is SGDLS, CDR2 YYNGEE, per germline. The CDR3 length is 13 residues. Here the CDR3 DNA reads TGTGTCAGCAGCGCGGGACTAACCTACGAGCAGTACTTC. Its protein is CVSSAGLTYEQYF.